The present entry profiles one T cell receptor beta chain with its context. Sequenced by immunoSEQ multiplex PCR; TCRdb stores in-frame clones only, minus some. Among about 180,000 clones listed, approximately 85% were seen once. The data originate from a study of blood T cell repertoires in COVID-19. The germline V and J ends were trimmed by 2 bases and 5 bases, with 6 bases remaining between them. This CDR3 is built from 13 residues. Germline V gene sequence: CDR1 SNHLY, CDR2 FYNNEI. This receptor was taken from an elderly woman with acute or convalescent COVID-19. V usage is TRBV2 and J usage is TRBJ2-2, with a possible D match to TRBD2 (5 bases). The specimen sequenced was peripheral blood. The CDR3 region is CASSERGTGELFF. The CDR3, as DNA: TGTGCCAGCAGTGAACGGGGAACCGGGGAGCTGTTTTTT.